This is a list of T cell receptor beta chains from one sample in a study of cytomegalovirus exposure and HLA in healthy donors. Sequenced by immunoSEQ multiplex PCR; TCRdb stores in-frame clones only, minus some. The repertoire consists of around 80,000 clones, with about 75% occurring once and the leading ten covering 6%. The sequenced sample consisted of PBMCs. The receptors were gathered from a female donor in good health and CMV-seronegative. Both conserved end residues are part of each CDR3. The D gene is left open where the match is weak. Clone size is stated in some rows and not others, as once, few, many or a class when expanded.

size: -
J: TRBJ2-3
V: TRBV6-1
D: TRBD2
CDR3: CASSETPKRERYTDTQYF
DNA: TGTGCCAGCAGTGAGACCCCTAAGCGGGAGCGGTATACAGATACGCAGTATTTT

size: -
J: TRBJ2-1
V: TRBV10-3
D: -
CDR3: CAISESGDSYNEQFF
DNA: TGTGCCATCAGTGAGTCCGGGGACTCCTACAATGAGCAGTTCTTC

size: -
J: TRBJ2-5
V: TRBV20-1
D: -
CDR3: CSAGGQETQYF
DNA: TGCAGTGCAGGGGGACAAGAGACCCAGTACTTC

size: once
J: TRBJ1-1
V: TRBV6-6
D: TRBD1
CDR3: CASNQFTGDTEAFF
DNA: TGTGCCAGCAATCAATTCACAGGGGACACTGAAGCTTTCTTT

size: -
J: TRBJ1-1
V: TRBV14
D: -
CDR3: CASSLRGVRNTEAFF
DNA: TGTGCCAGCAGCCTCCGGGGTGTACGGAACACTGAAGCTTTCTTT

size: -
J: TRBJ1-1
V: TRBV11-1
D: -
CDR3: CASSLRGNSEAFF
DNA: TGTGCCAGCAGCTTACGGGGGAATTCTGAAGCTTTCTTT

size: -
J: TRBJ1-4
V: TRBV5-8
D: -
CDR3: CASSFPGVNEKLFF
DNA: TGTGCCAGCAGCTTCCCAGGGGTTAATGAAAAACTGTTTTTT

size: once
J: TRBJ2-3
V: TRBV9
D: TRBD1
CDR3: CASSEGTGTDTQYF
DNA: TGTGCCAGCAGCGAGGGGACAGGGACAGATACGCAGTATTTT

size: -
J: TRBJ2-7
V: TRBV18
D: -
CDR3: CASSTGSPRREQYF
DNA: TGTGCCAGCTCAACCGGGTCCCCTCGGAGAGAGCAGTACTTC

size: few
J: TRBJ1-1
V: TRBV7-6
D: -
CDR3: CASSPRTEGNTEAFF
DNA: TGTGCCAGCAGCCCGCGGACAGAGGGGAACACTGAAGCTTTCTTT

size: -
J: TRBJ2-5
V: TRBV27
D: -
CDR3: CASSLRGGSRETQYF
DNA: TGTGCCAGCAGTTTAAGGGGGGGGTCACGAGAGACCCAGTACTTC

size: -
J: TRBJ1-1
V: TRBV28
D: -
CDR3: CASSYWEGNTEAFF
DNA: TGTGCCAGTTCTTACTGGGAGGGGAACACTGAAGCTTTCTTT

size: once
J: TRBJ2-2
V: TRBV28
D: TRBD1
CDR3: CASGGQGNTGELFF
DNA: TGTGCCAGTGGTGGACAGGGGAACACCGGGGAGCTGTTTTTT

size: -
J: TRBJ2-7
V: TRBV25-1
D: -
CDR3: CASTSSYEQYF
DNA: TGTGCCAGCACCAGCTCCTACGAGCAGTACTTC

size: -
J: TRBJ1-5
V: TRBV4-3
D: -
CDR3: CASSQGHLNQPQHF
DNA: TGCGCCAGCAGCCAAGGACACCTAAATCAGCCCCAGCATTTT

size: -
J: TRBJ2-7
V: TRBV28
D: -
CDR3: CASRQDSYEQYF
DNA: TGTGCCAGCAGACAGGACTCCTACGAGCAGTACTTC

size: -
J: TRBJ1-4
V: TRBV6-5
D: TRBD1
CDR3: CASSYLMTGGMEKLFF
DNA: TGTGCCAGCAGTTACTTGATGACAGGGGGCATGGAAAAACTGTTTTTT

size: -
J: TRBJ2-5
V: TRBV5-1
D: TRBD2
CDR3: CASSGIAGRETQYF
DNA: TGCGCCAGCAGCGGAATAGCGGGGAGGGAGACCCAGTACTTC

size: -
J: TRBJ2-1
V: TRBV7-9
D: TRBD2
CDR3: CASSLGLAGGPSYNEQFF
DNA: TGTGCCAGCAGCTTAGGGTTAGCGGGAGGGCCGTCCTACAATGAGCAGTTCTTC

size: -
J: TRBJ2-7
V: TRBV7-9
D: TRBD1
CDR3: CSSSPDRGRFVEQYF
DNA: TGTTCCAGCAGCCCCGACAGGGGGCGCTTCGTCGAGCAGTACTTC

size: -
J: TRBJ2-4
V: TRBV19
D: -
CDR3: CASSIARVNIQYF
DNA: TGTGCCAGTAGTATAGCCCGGGTGAACATTCAGTACTTC

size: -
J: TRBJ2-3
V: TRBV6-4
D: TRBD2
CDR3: CASSDEVAGGSTDTQYF
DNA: TGTGCCAGCAGTGACGAGGTAGCGGGAGGGAGCACAGATACGCAGTATTTT

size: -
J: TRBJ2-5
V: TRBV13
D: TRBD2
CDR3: CASTSGGVQETQYF
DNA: TGTGCCAGTACTAGCGGGGGGGTACAAGAGACCCAGTACTTC

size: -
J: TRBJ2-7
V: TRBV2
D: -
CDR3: CASSPRSEQYF
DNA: TGTGCCAGCAGTCCAAGGAGCGAGCAGTACTTC

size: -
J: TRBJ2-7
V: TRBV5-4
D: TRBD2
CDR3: CASSLGAGGPYEQYF
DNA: TGTGCCAGCAGCTTGGGGGCGGGAGGGCCCTACGAGCAGTACTTC

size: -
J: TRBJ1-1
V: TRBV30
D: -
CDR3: CAWSVLPVTEAFF
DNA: TGTGCCTGGAGTGTACTCCCCGTCACTGAAGCTTTCTTT

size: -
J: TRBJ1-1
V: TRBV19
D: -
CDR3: CASRRGGQVNTEAFF
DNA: TGTGCCAGTAGAAGGGGGGGACAAGTTAACACTGAAGCTTTCTTT

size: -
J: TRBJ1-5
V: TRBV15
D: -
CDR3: CATSRDSSNQPQHF
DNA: TGTGCCACCAGCAGAGACAGTAGCAATCAGCCCCAGCATTTT

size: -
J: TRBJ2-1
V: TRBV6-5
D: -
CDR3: CASSYGQGGSYNEQFF
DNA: TGTGCCAGCAGTTATGGGCAGGGGGGTTCCTACAATGAGCAGTTCTTC

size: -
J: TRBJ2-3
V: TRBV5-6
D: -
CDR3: CASSLGLLVADTQYF
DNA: TGTGCCAGCAGCTTGGGATTACTAGTGGCAGATACGCAGTATTTT

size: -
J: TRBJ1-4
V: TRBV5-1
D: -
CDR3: CASSLWTPATNEKLFF
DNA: TGCGCCAGCAGCTTGTGGACACCTGCAACTAATGAAAAACTGTTTTTT

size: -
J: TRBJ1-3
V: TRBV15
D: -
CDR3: CATSRGGTGSFSGNTIYF
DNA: TGTGCCACCAGCAGAGGGGGTACAGGGTCCTTCTCTGGAAACACCATATATTTT

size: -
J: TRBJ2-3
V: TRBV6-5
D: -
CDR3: CASRSNREYTQYF
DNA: TGTGCCAGCAGGTCAAACAGGGAGTATACGCAGTATTTT

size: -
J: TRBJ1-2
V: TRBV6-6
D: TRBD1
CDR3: CASSYSGGQSGYGYTF
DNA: TGTGCCAGCAGTTACTCAGGGGGACAGTCCGGCTATGGCTACACCTTC

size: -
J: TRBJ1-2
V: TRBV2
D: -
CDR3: CASSDSAGDYGYTF
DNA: TGTGCCAGCAGTGATTCGGCAGGGGACTATGGCTACACCTTC

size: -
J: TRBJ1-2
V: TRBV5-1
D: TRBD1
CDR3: CASSLATGGVDGYTF
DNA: TGCGCCAGCAGCTTGGCTACAGGGGGAGTAGATGGCTACACCTTC

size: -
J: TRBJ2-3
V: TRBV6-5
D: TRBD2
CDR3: CASAGTTSTDTQYF
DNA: TGTGCCAGCGCCGGGACTACTAGCACAGATACGCAGTATTTT

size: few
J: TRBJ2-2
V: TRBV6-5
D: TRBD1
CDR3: CASRSGQGDTGELFF
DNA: TGTGCCAGCAGATCGGGACAGGGGGACACCGGGGAGCTGTTTTTT

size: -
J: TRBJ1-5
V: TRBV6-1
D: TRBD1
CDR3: CASSETGGGQPQHF
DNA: TGTGCCAGCAGTGAGACAGGGGGCGGTCAGCCCCAGCATTTT

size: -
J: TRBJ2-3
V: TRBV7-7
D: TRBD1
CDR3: CASSLRQGVTDTQYF
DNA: TGTGCTAGCAGCTTAAGGCAGGGGGTGACAGATACGCAGTATTTT

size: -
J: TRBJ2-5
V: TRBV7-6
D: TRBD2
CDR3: CASSLATSGRQETQYF
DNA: TGTGCCAGCAGCTTAGCTACTAGCGGGAGGCAAGAGACCCAGTACTTC

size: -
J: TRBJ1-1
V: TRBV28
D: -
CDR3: CASSSDRAKGYMNTEAFF
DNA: TGTGCCAGCAGTTCGGATAGGGCCAAGGGGTACATGAACACTGAAGCTTTCTTT

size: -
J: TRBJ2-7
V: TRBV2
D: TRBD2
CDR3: CASSSQAGGSYEQYF
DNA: TGTGCCAGCAGTTCTCAGGCGGGAGGGAGCTACGAGCAGTACTTC

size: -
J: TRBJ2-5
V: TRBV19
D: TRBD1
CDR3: CASSADRRPGYQETQYF
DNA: TGTGCCAGTAGTGCGGACAGGCGGCCGGGGTACCAAGAGACCCAGTACTTC

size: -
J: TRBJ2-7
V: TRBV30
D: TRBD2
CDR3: CAWKGGTLGQYF
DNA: TGTGCCTGGAAGGGAGGGACCCTAGGGCAGTACTTC

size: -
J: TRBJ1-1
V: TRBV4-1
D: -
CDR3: CASSQGEREGRAFF
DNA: TGCGCCAGCAGCCAAGGGGAACGGGAGGGGAGAGCTTTCTTT

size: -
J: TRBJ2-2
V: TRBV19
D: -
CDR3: CASSMDRGNTGELFF
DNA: TGTGCCAGTAGTATGGACAGAGGCAACACCGGGGAGCTGTTTTTT

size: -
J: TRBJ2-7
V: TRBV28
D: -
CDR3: CASSAGQYPYEQYF
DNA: TGTGCCAGCAGTGCGGGACAGTACCCCTACGAGCAGTACTTC

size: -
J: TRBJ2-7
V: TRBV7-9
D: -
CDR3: CASGETYEQYF
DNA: TGTGCCAGCGGAGAGACCTACGAGCAGTACTTC

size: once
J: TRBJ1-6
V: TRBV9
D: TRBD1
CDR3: CASSVGQSSYNSPLHF
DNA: TGTGCCAGCAGCGTGGGACAGAGCTCCTATAATTCACCCCTCCACTTT

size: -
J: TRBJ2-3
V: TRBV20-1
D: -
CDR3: CSASAPDTQYF
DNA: TGCAGTGCTAGTGCGCCAGATACGCAGTATTTT

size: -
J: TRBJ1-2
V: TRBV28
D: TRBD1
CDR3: CASSEDRAYGYTF
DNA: TGTGCCAGCAGCGAGGACAGGGCCTATGGCTACACCTTC

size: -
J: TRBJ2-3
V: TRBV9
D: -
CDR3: CASSVAPGLSTDTQYF
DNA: TGTGCCAGCAGCGTAGCTCCAGGACTTAGCACAGATACGCAGTATTTT

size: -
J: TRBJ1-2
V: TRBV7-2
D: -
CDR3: CASSLGRNRDYNYGYTF
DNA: TGTGCCAGCAGCTTAGGACGGAACCGAGACTATAACTATGGCTACACCTTC

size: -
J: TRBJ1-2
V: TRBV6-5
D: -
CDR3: CASSYPGTYGYTF
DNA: TGTGCCAGCAGTTACCCAGGAACCTATGGCTACACCTTC